A single sample gave rise to the 14 T cell receptor beta chains below, sequenced in a study of early stage breast cancer tumors (dated by TCRdb to about 2017). The library was made by the immunoSEQ multiplex PCR assay. TCRdb's version of the immuneACCESS table is confined to in-frame rearrangements and falls short of the full clone set. An unresolved V gene accounts for under half of the shortfall where checked; the remainder is of unknown origin. The sample includes about 24,000 clones, with 65% to 70% observed a single time. More than 9% of the sample lies in the top ten. The sample comprised breast tumor tissue. These receptors all stem from a person between 60 and 69 years old with breast cancer.

This clone turned up a few times. CDR3 loop: CASSPSGTYEQYF. The CDR3 DNA follows: TGTGCCAGCAGCCCCTCAGGTACCTACGAGCAGTACTTC. The rearrangement uses TRBV7-2 and TRBJ2-7; unclear D gene. This CDR3 is built from 13 residues. V lost 5 bases and J 2 bases, leaving 10 bases between the germline ends. Germline V CDR1 and CDR2: SGHTA, FQGNSA.

The gene calls are TRBV27 and TRBJ2-7, with D perhaps matching TRBD1 (7 bases). Germline lookup yields CDR1 MNHEY and CDR2 SMNVEV (reference sequence). V was shortened by 8 bases and J by 0 bases, with 14 bases between the two germline ends. The CDR3 consists of 14 residues. The CDR3: CASLPQGGSYEQYF. The DNA for the CDR3 is TGTGCCAGCCTACCCCAGGGGGGCTCCTACGAGCAGTACTTC.

The rearrangement uses TRBV18 and TRBJ1-1; D is perhaps TRBD1 (6 bases). The CDR3 length is 15 residues. Looked up from germline, CDR1 is KGHSH and CDR2 is LQKENI. Between the trimmed V and J ends, which lost 1 base and 4 bases, there was a span of 13 bases. CDR3 coding DNA: TGTGCCAGCTCACCACGACAGGAGTATAGCACTGAAGCTTTCTTT. It encodes CASSPRQEYSTEAFF.

This clone was observed a handful of times. The chain combines TRBV18 with TRBJ2-2; 9 bases are a match to TRBD2. The germline gives CDR1 KGHSH, CDR2 LQKENI. The CDR3 spans 16 residues. J lost 4 bases, V lost 2 bases, and 5 bases had no gene match. The CDR3 here is CASSPSLAGATGELFF. For the CDR3, the DNA is TGTGCCAGCTCACCATCACTAGCGGGTGCCACCGGGGAGCTGTTTTTT.

V is TRBV19 and J is TRBJ2-2; TRBD1 agrees at 7 bases. CDR1 LNHDA and CDR2 SQIVND come from the germline V gene (reference sequence). There are 14 residues in the CDR3. V lost 6 bases and J lost 5; bases outside the gene matches: 6. The CDR3 nucleotides are TGTGCCAGTAGACGTACAGGGGATACCGGGGAGCTGTTTTTT. Amino acid sequence: CASRRTGDTGELFF.

This rearrangement joins TRBV5-6 to TRBJ2-3, with 7 bases aligning to TRBD2. After removal of 2 bases from V and 0 bases from J, the junction contained 6 bases not matched to a gene. In germline, CDR1 is SGHDT, CDR2 YYEEEE. This CDR3 region has 16 residues. The CDR3 DNA reads TGTGCCAGCAGCTTCAACGGGAGGCCTAGCACAGATACGCAGTATTTT. It translates to CASSFNGRPSTDTQYF.

V is TRBV5-1 and J is TRBJ1-2; maybe TRBD1 (6 bases). V lost 3 bases, J lost 4 bases, and 19 bases lay in between. The CDR3 consists of 16 residues. Germline-derived CDR1 and CDR2 are SGHRS and YFSETQ. CDR3 coding DNA: TGCGCCAGCAGCTGGGACATGGTTGGACGAGGCTATGGCTACACCTTC. The encoded protein is CASSWDMVGRGYGYTF. The full variable domain, its missing parts supplied by reference TRBV5-1 and TRBJ1-2, is KAGVTQTPRYLIKTRGQQVTLSCSPISGHRSVSWYQQTPGQGLQFLFEYFSETQRNKGNFPGRFSGRQFSNSRSEMNVSTLELGDSALYLCASSWDMVGRGYGYTFGSGTRLTVV.

V is TRBV5-1 and J is TRBJ1-5; TRBD1 is a possible D gene (6 bases). Trimming shortened V by 4 bases and J by 4 bases, and 9 bases separated the two germline ends. The CDR3 has 13 amino acids. Germline V lookup: CDR1 SGHRS, CDR2 YFSETQ. The DNA of the CDR3 is TGCGCCAGCAGCACAACAGGGAATCAGCCCCAGCATTTT. As protein: CASSTTGNQPQHF.

The V and J genes are TRBV5-1 and TRBJ2-3; 7 positions match TRBD2. Germline CDR1 reads SGHRS; CDR2 reads YFSETQ. This CDR3 is 18 amino acids long. The ends lost 3 bases at V and 4 bases at J; junction bases unmatched: 17. The CDR3 protein is CASSYDLWREGGADTQYF. For the CDR3, the DNA is TGCGCCAGCAGCTACGACCTGTGGAGGGAGGGCGGGGCAGATACGCAGTATTTT.

The CDR3 spells CASSDERTSSYNEQFF. As DNA, the CDR3 is TGTGCCAGCAGTGACGAACGGACTAGCTCCTACAATGAGCAGTTCTTC. The V and J genes are TRBV6-4 and TRBJ2-1; TRBD2 matches at 7 bases. The V segment lost 2 bases and the J segment 0 bases; nucleotides outside the gene matches: 4. From germline, CDR1 is MRHNA and CDR2 SNTAGT. The CDR3 runs 16 residues.

This chain joins TRBV6-1 and TRBJ1-5; TRBD1 agrees at 11 bases. In germline, CDR1 is MNHNS, CDR2 SASEGT. V shed 4 bases, J shed 0 bases, and the junction held 5 bases outside the gene matches. This CDR3 spans 17 amino acids. CDR3 loop: CASSGGTGGTSNQPQHF. The CDR3 DNA reads TGTGCCAGCAGTGGGGGGACAGGGGGAACTAGCAATCAGCCCCAGCATTTT.

The chain couples TRBV9 to TRBJ1-4, with D possibly TRBD1 on 5 matching bases. Germline-derived CDR1 and CDR2 are SGDLS and YYNGEE. Trimming removed 0 bases at V and 2 bases at J, with 11 bases between. The CDR3 sequence is 16 residues long. The DNA of the CDR3 is TGTGCCAGCAGCGTAGCTTCAGGGCTGACTAATGAAAAACTGTTTTTT. This translates into CASSVASGLTNEKLFF.

This clone is medium-sized within its sample. The genes are TRBV5-5 and TRBJ1-1, with no clear D. Looked up from germline, CDR1 is SGHKS and CDR2 is YYEKEE (reference sequence). The CDR3 is 13 amino acids. V lost 3 bases and J 4 bases, leaving 10 bases between the germline ends. The CDR3 spells CASSSEPGTEAFF. The CDR3 DNA reads as TGTGCCAGCAGCTCTGAACCGGGCACTGAAGCTTTCTTT.

This clone was detected once. The chain uses TRBV7-6 and TRBJ1-1; D remains unclear. Trimming cost V 5 bases and J 0 bases, with 10 bases left between them. CDR3 length: 14 amino acids. Germline CDR1 is SGHVS and CDR2 is FNYEAQ. CDR3 sequence: CASSPNVLNTEAFF. The CDR3 bases are TGTGCCAGCAGCCCTAACGTACTGAACACTGAAGCTTTCTTT.